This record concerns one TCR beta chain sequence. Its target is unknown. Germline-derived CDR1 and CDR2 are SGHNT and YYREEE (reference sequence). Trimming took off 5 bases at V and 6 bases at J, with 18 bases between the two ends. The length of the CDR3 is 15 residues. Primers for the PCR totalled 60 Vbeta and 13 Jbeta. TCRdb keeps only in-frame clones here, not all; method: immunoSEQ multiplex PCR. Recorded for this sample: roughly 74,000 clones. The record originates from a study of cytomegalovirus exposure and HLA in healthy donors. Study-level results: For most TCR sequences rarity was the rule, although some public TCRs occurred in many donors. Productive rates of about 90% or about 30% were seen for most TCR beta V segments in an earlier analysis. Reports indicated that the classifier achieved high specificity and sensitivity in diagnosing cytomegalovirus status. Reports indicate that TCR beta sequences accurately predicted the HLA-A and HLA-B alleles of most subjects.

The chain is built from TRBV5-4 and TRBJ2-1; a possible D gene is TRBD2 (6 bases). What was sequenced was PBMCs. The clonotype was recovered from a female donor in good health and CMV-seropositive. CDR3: CASSSRGSGLNEQFF. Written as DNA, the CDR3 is TGTGCCAGCAGTTCTCGGGGTAGCGGCCTCAATGAGCAGTTCTTC.